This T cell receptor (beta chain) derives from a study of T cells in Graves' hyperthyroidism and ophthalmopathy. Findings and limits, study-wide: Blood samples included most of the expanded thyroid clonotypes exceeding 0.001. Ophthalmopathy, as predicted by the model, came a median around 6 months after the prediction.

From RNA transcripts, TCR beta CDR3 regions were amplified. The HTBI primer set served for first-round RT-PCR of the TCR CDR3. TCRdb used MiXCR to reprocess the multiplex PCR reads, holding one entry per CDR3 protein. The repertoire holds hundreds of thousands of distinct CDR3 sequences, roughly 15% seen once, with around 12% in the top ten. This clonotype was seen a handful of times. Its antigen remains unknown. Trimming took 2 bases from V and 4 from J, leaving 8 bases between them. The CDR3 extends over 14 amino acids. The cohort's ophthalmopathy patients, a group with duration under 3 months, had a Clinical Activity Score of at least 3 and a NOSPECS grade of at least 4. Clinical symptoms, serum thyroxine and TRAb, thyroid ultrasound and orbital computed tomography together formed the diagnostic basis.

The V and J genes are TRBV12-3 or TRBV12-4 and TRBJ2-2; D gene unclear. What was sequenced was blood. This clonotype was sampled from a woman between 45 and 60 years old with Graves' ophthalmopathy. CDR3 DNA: TGTGCCAGCAGTTTAACAGAGATCACCGGGGAGCTGTTTTTT. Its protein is CASSLTEITGELFF.